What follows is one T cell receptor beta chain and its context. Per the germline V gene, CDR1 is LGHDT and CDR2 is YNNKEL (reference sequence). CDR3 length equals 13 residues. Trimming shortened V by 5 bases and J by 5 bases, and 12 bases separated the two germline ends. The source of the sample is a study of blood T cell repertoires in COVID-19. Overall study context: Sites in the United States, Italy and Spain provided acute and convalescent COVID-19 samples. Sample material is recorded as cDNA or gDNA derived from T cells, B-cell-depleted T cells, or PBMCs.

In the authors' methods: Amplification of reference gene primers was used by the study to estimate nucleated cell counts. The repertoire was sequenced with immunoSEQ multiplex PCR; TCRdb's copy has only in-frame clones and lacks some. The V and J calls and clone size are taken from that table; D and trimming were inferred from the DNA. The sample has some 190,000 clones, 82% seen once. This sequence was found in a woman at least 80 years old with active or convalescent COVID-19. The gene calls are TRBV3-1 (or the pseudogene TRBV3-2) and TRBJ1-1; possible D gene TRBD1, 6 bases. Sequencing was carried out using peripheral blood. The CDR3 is CASSLDSGTEAFF. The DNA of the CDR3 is TGTGCCAGCAGCTTGGACAGTGGGACTGAAGCTTTCTTT.